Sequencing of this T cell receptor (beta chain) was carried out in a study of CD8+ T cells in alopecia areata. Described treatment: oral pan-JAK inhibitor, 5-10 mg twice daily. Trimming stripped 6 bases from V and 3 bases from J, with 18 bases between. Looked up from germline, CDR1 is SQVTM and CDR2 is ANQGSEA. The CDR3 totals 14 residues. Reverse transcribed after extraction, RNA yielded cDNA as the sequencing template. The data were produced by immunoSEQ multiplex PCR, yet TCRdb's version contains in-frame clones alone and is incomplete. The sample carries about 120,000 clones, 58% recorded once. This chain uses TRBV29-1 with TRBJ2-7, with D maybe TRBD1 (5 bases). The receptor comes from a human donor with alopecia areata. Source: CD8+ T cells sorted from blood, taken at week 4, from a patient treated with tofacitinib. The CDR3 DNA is TGCAGCGTGGTAGACAGCACCTACTTCTACGAGCAGTACTTC. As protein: CSVVDSTYFYEQYF.